What follows are 25 T cell receptor beta chains derived from one specimen sequenced in a study of regulatory T cells in long-lasting Graves disease. In building TCR beta libraries, iRepertoire HTBI primers were used together with Arm-PCR of CDR3 regions. TCRdb re-derived calls from the multiplex PCR reads in MiXCR, one entry per CDR3 protein. The data show 350,000 to 500,000 distinct CDR3 sequences, about 16% seen once. Noted time point: newly diagnosed GD, antithyroid drugs for less than 3 months. Construction of the TCR library relied on RNA isolated from PBMCs. Another study also made use of these data, one on T cells in Graves' hyperthyroidism and ophthalmopathy.

The sample in question was peripheral blood mononuclear cells (PBMCs), obtained at new diagnosis, from a patient treated with antithyroid drugs. The receptors were gathered from a woman in her thirties with Graves disease.

Ten or more counts support this clonotype. The chain links TRBV6-5 to TRBJ1-2, with 9 bases matching TRBD1. The CDR3 runs to 19 residues. CDR1 MNHEY and CDR2 SVGAGI come from the germline V gene. Losses at the gene ends were 3 bases for V and 5 bases for J; bases not matched to a gene: 19. CDR3 in amino acids: CASSYTTGGHYADSYGYTF. The DNA of the CDR3 is TGTGCCAGCAGTTATACAACAGGGGGCCACTACGCGGATTCTTATGGCTACACCTTC.

On this clonotype itself: One base away lies a much larger clone, so this may be a sequencing read error. The chain uses TRBV20-1 and TRBJ2-2; maybe TRBD2 (5 bases). The CDR3 covers 15 residues. Germline CDR1 and CDR2: DFQATT and SNEGSKA (reference sequence). The CDR3 is CSARVGGRDTGEPFF. In DNA, the CDR3 is TGCAGTGCTAGAGTTGGCGGGCGAGACACCGGGGAGCCGTTTTTT.

This clonotype was picked up many times. This sequence joins TRBV7-2 and TRBJ2-7; D could derive from TRBD1 or TRBD2 (5 bases each). Germline V lookup: CDR1 SGHTA, CDR2 FQGNSA. With 4 bases removed from V and 1 base from J, the gap between germline ends came to 14 bases. The CDR3 has 15 residues. This chain's CDR3 is CASSSYRDVSYEQYF. Here the CDR3 DNA reads TGTGCCAGCAGCTCATACCGGGACGTATCCTACGAGCAGTACTTC.

The V gene is TRBV6-2 or TRBV6-3, the J gene TRBJ2-7; 8 nucleotides match TRBD2. Germline CDR1 reads MNHEY; CDR2 reads SVGEGT. The CDR3 has 15 residues. The trim removed 1 base at V and 1 base at J, leaving 3 bases unmatched. The CDR3 protein is CASSYLGGRSYEQYF. The CDR3 DNA is TGTGCCAGCAGTTACTTAGGCGGGAGGTCCTACGAGCAGTACTTC.

The table lists this clonotype with a few counts. The chain couples TRBV4-2 to TRBJ2-7; a possible D gene is TRBD1 (5 bases). The ends were cut back, 0 bases at V and 3 bases at J, with 18 bases in the middle. The CDR3 has 17 amino acids. Looked up from germline, CDR1 is LGHNA and CDR2 is YNFKEQ. CDR3 sequence (DNA): TGTGCCAGCAGCCAAGATCATAGGACACCAATTTTCTACGAGCAGTACTTC. It translates to CASSQDHRTPIFYEQYF.

This clonotype was seen repeatedly, ten times or more. The chain carries TRBV20-1 and TRBJ2-2; D remains ambiguous. The CDR3 length is 15 residues. CDR1 and CDR2 (germline): DFQATT, SNEGSKA (reference sequence). Deletions cut 5 bases from V and 3 bases from J, with 16 bases between. The CDR3 nucleotides read TGCAGTGCTCACCGGAGTACTGGTTACACCGGGGAGCTGTTTTTT. Translating gives CSAHRSTGYTGELFF.

This clonotype was recorded a few times. The chain has TRBV7-6 and TRBJ2-1, with D maybe TRBD2 (6 bases). The V gene lost 5 bases and the J gene lost 0 bases, with 20 bases spanning the gap. CDR3 length: 18 residues. The germline V gene has CDR1 SGHVS and CDR2 FNYEAQ. The CDR3 nucleotides read TGTGCCAGCAGCCCCCGAGTGAGCGGGCTGAGCTCCTACAATGAGCAGTTCTTC. Translating it yields CASSPRVSGLSSYNEQFF.

This clonotype was detected many times. The CDR3 loop is CASSLQVPAGKNIQYF. The CDR3 DNA reads TGTGCCAGCAGCTTACAGGTCCCCGCAGGCAAAAACATTCAGTACTTC. This sequence joins TRBV7-9 and TRBJ2-4; D remains unclear. Trimming took 2 bases from V and 3 from J, leaving 14 bases between them. Germline values: CDR1 SEHNR, CDR2 FQNEAQ (reference sequence). The CDR3 is made up of 16 amino acids.

Many counts were recorded for this clonotype. This chain connects TRBV20-1 to TRBJ2-7, with TRBD2 matching 7 bases. J was trimmed by 3 bases and V by 0 bases; bases with no gene match: 2. The CDR3 has 13 residues. Germline V CDR1 and CDR2: DFQATT, SNEGSKA (reference sequence). The CDR3 DNA is TGCAGTGCTAGAGATGGGAGGGGCTACGAGCAGTACTTC. It specifies CSARDGRGYEQYF.

Many counts were recorded for this clonotype. The chain uses TRBV28 and TRBJ2-7, with 12 bases identical to TRBD2. This CDR3 is built from 15 residues. V trimming: 6 bases; J trimming: 2 bases; junction bases outside the gene matches: 5. CDR1 is MDHEN and CDR2 is SYDVKM in the germline V gene. CDR3 sequence (DNA): TGTGCCAGCAGGCTTCGACTAGCGGGAGCCTACGAGCAGTACTTC. It translates to CASRLRLAGAYEQYF. Full variable domain (outside the CDR3, taken from reference TRBV28 and TRBJ2-7): DVKVTQSSRYLVKRTGEKVFLECVQDMDHENMFWYRQDPGLGLRLIYFSYDVKMKEKGDIPEGYSVSREKKERFSLILESASTNQTSMYLCASRLRLAGAYEQYFGPGTRLTVT.

This clonotype appeared many times. In DNA, the CDR3 is TGTGCCTGGAGTGTGTTCGGCAGGGGGGCGGCATCCTCCTACGAGCAGTACTTC. This encodes CAWSVFGRGAASSYEQYF. This sequence joins TRBV30 and TRBJ2-7, with D perhaps matching TRBD1 (7 bases). The CDR3 length is 18 residues. The V gene lost 0 bases and the J gene lost 0 bases, with 21 bases spanning the gap. CDR1 GTSNPN and CDR2 SVGIG come from the germline V gene (reference sequence).

There are many counts of this clonotype. V and J are TRBV5-1 and TRBJ2-3; perhaps D is TRBD1 or TRBD2 (6 bases each). V lost 0 bases and J 3 bases, leaving 14 bases between the germline ends. The CDR3 loop spans 16 amino acids. Germline V gene data show CDR1 as SGHRS and CDR2 as YFSETQ. The CDR3 protein is CASSLEGGIATDTQYF. The CDR3 nucleotides are TGCGCCAGCAGCTTGGAGGGGGGTATTGCAACAGATACGCAGTATTTT.

This clonotype has ten or more counts. This chain links TRBV15 with TRBJ2-5; D is unresolved. The CDR3 has 15 amino acids. Per germline, CDR1 LNHNV and CDR2 YYDKDF (reference sequence). V was cut by 0 bases and J by 6 bases, with 14 bases left in between. The CDR3: CATSRDSGVAQTQYF. CDR3 DNA sequence: TGTGCCACCAGCAGAGATTCTGGAGTAGCACAGACCCAGTACTTC.

This clonotype appeared many times. One junction end disagrees with the germline gene, perhaps due to a read error. The V call is TRBV11-2, the J call TRBJ2-3; D may be TRBD1 (5 bases). Germline assignment: CDR1 SGHAT and CDR2 FQNNGV. This CDR3 contains 16 residues. The CDR3 protein is CASSLVAGLRTDAQYF. CDR3 nucleotide sequence: TGTGCCAGCAGCTTAGTAGCAGGGTTGCGCACAGATGCGCAGTATTTT.

The V gene is TRBV28, the J gene TRBJ1-1; 8 positions agree with TRBD1. Germline trimming cut 3 bases from V and 1 base from J; bases unmatched to any gene: 10. The length of the CDR3 is 17 residues. CDR1 is MDHEN, CDR2 SYDVKM, per germline. CDR3 sequence reads: CASSFGTRQGRNTEAFF. The CDR3 DNA reads TGTGCCAGCAGTTTCGGGACTCGACAGGGGAGGAACACTGAAGCTTTCTTT. Based on the CDR3 plus reference TRBV28 and TRBJ1-1, the full variable domain is DVKVTQSSRYLVKRTGEKVFLECVQDMDHENMFWYRQDPGLGLRLIYFSYDVKMKEKGDIPEGYSVSREKKERFSLILESASTNQTSMYLCASSFGTRQGRNTEAFFGQGTRLTVV.

This clonotype was recorded at least ten times. V usage is TRBV6-2 or TRBV6-3 and J usage is TRBJ2-3, with 15 nucleotides matching TRBD2. The CDR3 is 18 residues long. The trim removed 6 bases at V and 4 bases at J, leaving 11 bases unmatched. Germline loops: CDR1 MNHEY, CDR2 SVGEGT. CDR3 nucleotide sequence: TGTGCCAGCAGACCCCCCCCCGGGACTAGCGGGAGGTCAGATACGCAGTATTTT. As protein: CASRPPPGTSGRSDTQYF.

Only a few counts were recorded for this clonotype. The chain recombines TRBV4-2 with TRBJ2-7, with a weak D call TRBD2 (5 bases). Trimming removed 4 bases from V and 4 bases from J, with 17 bases in between. CDR3 length equals 15 residues. Per the germline V gene, CDR1 is LGHNA and CDR2 is YNFKEQ. Written as DNA, the CDR3 is TGTGCCAGCAGCCGCGACCTAGCACGAGATTACGAGCAGTACTTC. This encodes CASSRDLARDYEQYF.

In this sample, this clonotype turned up many times. This sequence joins TRBV4-1 and TRBJ2-7; 14 bases map to TRBD2. Germline CDR1 reads MGHRA; CDR2 reads YSYEKL. The CDR3 spans 17 residues. J gave up 1 base and V 4 bases, and 6 bases lay outside the gene matches. Here the CDR3 DNA reads TGCGCCAGCAGCCTAGGACTAGCGGGAGGATTTTCCTACGAGCAGTACTTC. This encodes CASSLGLAGGFSYEQYF.

Notes on this clonotype: A much more abundant neighbour one base away suggests this may be a read error. V usage is TRBV4-3 and J usage is TRBJ2-5; TRBD1 matches at 9 bases. The CDR3 totals 14 residues. V shed 0 bases, J shed 7 bases, and the junction held 3 bases outside the gene matches. Germline V gives CDR1 LGHNA, CDR2 YSLEER. The CDR3 loop reads CASSQDGTGRTQYF. DNA of the CDR3: TGCGCCAGCAGCCAAGATGGGACAGGGAGGACCCAGTACTTC.

This chain links TRBV3-1 with TRBJ1-6; unclear D gene. CDR3 length: 13 residues. V dropped 1 base and J dropped 5 bases, with 3 bases sitting between them. Germline values: CDR1 LGHDT, CDR2 YNNKEL (reference sequence). The CDR3 nucleotides read TGTGCCAGCAGCCAAGCGAATAATTCACCCCTCCACTTT. It codes for CASSQANNSPLHF.

The rearrangement links TRBV7-9 to TRBJ1-2, with TRBD1 matching over 8 bases. Germline V CDR1 and CDR2: SEHNR, FQNEAQ (reference sequence). The CDR3 contains 15 residues. V dropped 1 base and J dropped 5; count of bases not matched to a gene: 6. In DNA form, the CDR3 reads TGTGCCAGCAGCTTAGGAGGGACAGGCGATTATGGCTACACCTTC. This encodes CASSLGGTGDYGYTF.

As for this clonotype: A junction boundary mismatches the germline segment, possibly from a read error. The rearrangement uses TRBV6-5 and TRBJ2-7; D may be TRBD1 (5 bases). This CDR3 spans 14 amino acids. Germline values: CDR1 MNHEY, CDR2 SVGAGI. The CDR3 nucleotides read TGTGCCAGCAGTTTTAGAACAGGTGCCTACGGGCAGTACTTC. Protein product: CASSFRTGAYGQYF.

In this sample, this clonotype turned up a few times. One base away lies a much larger clone, so this may be a sequencing read error. Likely a read error: the CDR3 ends without its conserved phenylalanine or tryptophan. The CDR3, as DNA: TGTGCCAGCAGCCTTGACAGGGTGGAGACCCAGTACGTC. This codes for CASSLDRVETQYV. This chain connects TRBV7-9 to TRBJ2-1; 7 bases match TRBD1. The tail of the sequence fits TRBJ2-5 better, so the J call may be wrong. Per the germline V gene, CDR1 is SEHNR and CDR2 is FQNEAQ (reference sequence). The CDR3 consists of 13 residues.

A word on this clonotype: Its ends do not fully match the called genes, so a read error is possible. CDR3 protein: CASNLGSRGRTDTQYF. Here the CDR3 DNA reads TGCGCCAGCAACTTGGGAAGTAGGGGGCGTACAGATACGCAGTATTTT. The V call is TRBV5-1, the J call TRBJ2-3, with 7 bases matching TRBD1. There are 16 residues in the CDR3. Germline assignment: CDR1 SGHRS and CDR2 YFSETQ. Variable domain in full (rest from reference TRBV5-1 and TRBJ2-3): KAGVTQTPRYLIKTRGQQVTLSCSPISGHRSVSWYQQTPGQGLQFLFEYFSETQRNKGNFPGRFSGRQFSNSRSEMNVSTLELGDSALYLCASNLGSRGRTDTQYFGPGTRLTVL.

The chain joins TRBV19 to TRBJ2-7; 14 bases align to TRBD2. Germline assignment: CDR1 LNHDA and CDR2 SQIVND (reference sequence). There are 17 residues in the CDR3. V lost 2 bases and J lost 4; bases outside the gene matches: 7. The CDR3 sequence is CASSIRGTSGSKYEQYF. The DNA of the CDR3 is TGTGCCAGTAGTATACGGGGGACTAGCGGGAGTAAGTACGAGCAGTACTTC.